These 23 T cell receptor beta chains came from one sample sequenced in a study of blood T cell repertoires in COVID-19 (dated by TCRdb to 2020 to 2021). Preparation of the library involved the immunoSEQ multiplex PCR assay. TCRdb holds this immuneACCESS table with in-frame rearrangements only. Some clones are missing; in checked studies, unresolved V genes explain under half, and the rest has no known cause. The sample records roughly 57,000 clones, about three quarters of which are singletons. The ten most abundant clones make up about 40% of the sample. Sequencing was performed on peripheral blood. These receptors all come from a man aged 70 or older with active or convalescent COVID-19.

The chain's CDR3 is CASSERQSSGNTIYF. The DNA for the CDR3 is TGTGCCAGTAGTGAGCGACAGAGCTCTGGAAACACCATATATTTT. The V and J genes are TRBV19 and TRBJ1-3, with TRBD1 as a possible D gene (5 bases). This CDR3 comprises 15 residues. V lost 5 bases and J lost 0, with 11 bases in between. The V gene's germline CDR1 is LNHDA and CDR2 SQIVND (reference sequence).

This clone was picked up a small number of times. The chain employs TRBV7-3 and TRBJ1-1; D perhaps matches TRBD1 (6 bases). The V and J ends lost 5 bases and 4 bases respectively, with 11 bases between them. The V gene's germline CDR1 is SGHTA and CDR2 FQGTGA. CDR3 length: 13 residues. CDR3 nucleotide sequence: TGTGCCAGCAGCCTTACAGGGACCACTGAAGCTTTCTTT. The encoded protein is CASSLTGTTEAFF.

V gene TRBV9 combines with J gene TRBJ2-7; D is ambiguous. V was pared by 3 bases and J by 0 bases, with 7 bases between. In germline, CDR1 is SGDLS, CDR2 YYNGEE. The CDR3 sequence is 13 residues long. Here the CDR3 DNA reads TGTGCCAGCAGCGCCACCAGCTCCTACGAGCAGTACTTC. Translation: CASSATSSYEQYF. Variable domain in full (rest from reference TRBV9 and TRBJ2-7): DSGVTQTPKHLITATGQRVTLRCSPRSGDLSVYWYQQSLDQGLQFLIQYYNGEERAKGNILERFSAQQFPDLHSELNLSSLELGDSALYFCASSATSSYEQYFGPGTRLTVT.

Here the CDR3 reads CASSEPGLAGYEQFF. The CDR3 DNA reads TGCGCCAGCAGTGAGCCGGGACTAGCGGGATATGAGCAGTTCTTC. The chain links TRBV10-2 to TRBJ2-1, with 13 bases aligning to TRBD2. V was clipped by 2 bases and J by 8 bases; unmatched bases: 3. CDR3 size: 15 residues. The V gene's germline CDR1 is WSHSY and CDR2 SAAADI.

This sequence joins TRBV3-1 (or the pseudogene TRBV3-2) and TRBJ1-1; a weak D match, TRBD1 (5 bases). This CDR3 is built from 15 residues. CDR1 and CDR2 from the germline V gene are LGHDT and YNNKEL (reference sequence). The V end was cut by 6 bases, the J end by 6 bases, with 20 bases between. The CDR3 nucleotides read TGTGCCAGCAGTTTCAAGGTAGGGGTATTCGCTGAAGCTTTCTTT. Residues: CASSFKVGVFAEAFF.

The chain carries TRBV5-1 and TRBJ2-3; 13 nucleotides align to TRBD2. CDR1 is SGHRS, CDR2 YFSETQ, per germline. This CDR3 has 15 residues. V lost 1 base to trimming and J lost 6 bases; unmatched junction nucleotides: 2. The CDR3, as DNA: TGCGCCAGCAGCTTGAAACTAGCGGGAGGGGATACGCAGTATTTT. Its protein is CASSLKLAGGDTQYF.

CDR3 amino acids: CASSSGQGSSYNSPLHF. The CDR3 DNA follows: TGCGCCAGCAGCTCGGGACAGGGGAGCTCCTATAATTCACCCCTCCACTTT. The rearrangement links TRBV5-1 to TRBJ1-6, with 10 bases fitting TRBD1. The ends lost 3 bases at V and 0 bases at J; junction bases unmatched: 3. The germline V gene has CDR1 SGHRS and CDR2 YFSETQ. This CDR3 comprises 17 residues.

V is TRBV11-2 and J is TRBJ2-3; D perhaps matches TRBD2 (5 bases). This CDR3 region has 15 residues. Looked up from germline, CDR1 is SGHAT and CDR2 is FQNNGV. V lost 1 base and J lost 6, with 14 bases in between. CDR3 region: CASSLAGIARDTQYF. CDR3 nucleotides: TGTGCCAGCAGCTTAGCGGGGATAGCGCGTGATACGCAGTATTTT.

The chain is built from TRBV18 and TRBJ1-1; D might be TRBD1 (6 bases). This CDR3 is 16 amino acids long. V was pared by 3 bases and J by 5 bases, with 19 bases between. Looked up from germline, CDR1 is KGHSH and CDR2 is LQKENI. The CDR3 here is CASSPMLGAGGTEAFF. The DNA for the CDR3 is TGTGCCAGCTCACCGATGTTGGGGGCTGGAGGAACTGAAGCTTTCTTT. The full variable domain, completed using reference TRBV18 and TRBJ1-1, is NAGVMQNPRHLVRRRGQEARLRCSPMKGHSHVYWYRQLPEEGLKFMVYLQKENIIDESGMPKERFSAEFPKEGPSILRIQQVVRGDSAAYFCASSPMLGAGGTEAFFGQGTRLTVV.

The J gene is TRBJ2-7, the V gene TRBV25-1; 8 nucleotides align to TRBD1. The V gene end was trimmed by 3 bases and the J gene end by 2 bases; junction bases not matched to a gene: 6. Germline V CDR1 and CDR2: MGHDK, SYGVNS. The CDR3 is 15 residues long. The CDR3 reads CASSDSAGGPYEQYF. In nucleotides, the CDR3 is TGTGCCAGCAGTGACTCGGCAGGGGGCCCCTACGAGCAGTACTTC.

V gene TRBV29-1 combines with J gene TRBJ2-2, with 9 positions matching TRBD2. The length of the CDR3 is 16 residues. V trimming: 4 bases; J trimming: 2 bases; junction bases outside the gene matches: 8. Per germline, CDR1 SQVTM and CDR2 ANQGSEA. CDR3 residues: CSVVLGSGSNTGELFF. CDR3 sequence (DNA): TGCAGCGTTGTATTGGGTAGCGGGAGTAACACCGGGGAGCTGTTTTTT.

The gene calls are TRBV9 and TRBJ2-7; D call uncertain. Germline V lookup: CDR1 SGDLS, CDR2 YYNGEE. The CDR3 consists of 16 residues. Trimming stripped 3 bases from V and 3 bases from J, with 19 bases between. The CDR3 region is CASSAGPNGLFYEQYF. CDR3 DNA: TGTGCCAGCAGCGCTGGGCCTAACGGCCTTTTCTACGAGCAGTACTTC.

The J gene is TRBJ2-5, the V gene TRBV6-2 or TRBV6-3, with D possibly being TRBD2 (5 bases). Germline-derived CDR1 and CDR2 are MNHEY and SVGEGT. V was cut by 6 bases and J by 5 bases, with 13 bases left in between. This CDR3 spans 13 amino acids. CDR3 amino acids: CASSKTRSETQYF. The CDR3 DNA is TGTGCCAGCAGCAAAACTAGATCCGAGACCCAGTACTTC.

The rearrangement links TRBV11-2 to TRBJ1-1; D perhaps matches TRBD1 (6 bases). V was shortened by 1 base and J by 4 bases, with 7 bases between the two germline ends. Germline V gives CDR1 SGHAT, CDR2 FQNNGV. The CDR3 has 13 residues. The CDR3 region is CASSLGQATEAFF. CDR3 sequence (DNA): TGTGCCAGCAGCTTAGGACAGGCCACTGAAGCTTTCTTT.

This clone occurred a few times. The V and J genes are TRBV15 and TRBJ1-5; D not resolved. The CDR3 extends over 15 amino acids. Per germline, CDR1 LNHNV and CDR2 YYDKDF (reference sequence). The V and J ends lost 8 bases and 0 bases respectively, with 14 bases between them. This chain's CDR3 is CATRNIDYSNQPQHF. The CDR3 DNA reads as TGTGCCACCCGAAACATAGACTATAGCAATCAGCCCCAGCATTTT.

Remarks on this clone: Germline is not matched at one junction end, which may reflect a read error. Other nucleotide sequences from this sample produce the same CDR3. Here the CDR3 DNA reads TGTGCCAGTAGTGAAGAAGAGGGGGCCGCTGAAGCTTTCTTT. It is translated as CASSEEEGAAEAFF. The rearrangement joins TRBV2 to TRBJ1-1; 7 nucleotides line up with TRBD1. Germline CDR1 and CDR2: SNHLY and FYNNEI. This CDR3 has 14 residues. Looking up the rest from reference TRBV2 and TRBJ1-1 gives the full variable domain: EPEVTQTPSHQVTQMGQEVILRCVPISNHLYFYWYRQILGQKVEFLVSFYNNEISEKSEIFDDQFSVERPDGSNFTLKIRSTKLEDSAMYFCASSEEEGAAEAFFGQGTRLTVV.

The chain employs TRBV5-1 and TRBJ2-3, with 8 bases matching TRBD2. There are 15 residues in the CDR3. Germline V gives CDR1 SGHRS, CDR2 YFSETQ. Losses at the gene ends were 2 bases for V and 6 bases for J; bases not matched to a gene: 8. CDR3 region: CASSLISGRDDTQYF. DNA for the CDR3: TGCGCCAGCAGCTTAATCAGCGGGAGAGACGATACGCAGTATTTT.

The gene calls are TRBV7-2 and TRBJ1-5; TRBD1 might be the D (5 bases). This CDR3 has 15 amino acids. V was shortened by 5 bases and J by 0 bases, with 11 bases between the two germline ends. CDR1 SGHTA and CDR2 FQGNSA come from the germline V gene. Written as DNA, the CDR3 is TGTGCCAGCAGCCTAGAAGGGGATAGCAATCAGCCCCAGCATTTT. Protein: CASSLEGDSNQPQHF.

The chain carries TRBV29-1 and TRBJ2-4; no definite D call. There are 11 residues in the CDR3. Germline V CDR1 and CDR2: SQVTM, ANQGSEA. Deletions cut 0 bases from V and 10 bases from J, with 7 bases between. CDR3 amino acids: CSVEDGQIQYF. CDR3 DNA sequence: TGCAGCGTTGAAGATGGTCAGATTCAGTACTTC.

V usage is TRBV24-1 and J usage is TRBJ1-2, with 10 bases identical to TRBD1. Germline CDR1 KGHDR, CDR2 SFDVKD. The V and J ends lost 4 bases and 4 bases, in that order; junction bases with no gene match: 2. This CDR3 contains 14 residues. The CDR3 nucleotides are TGTGCCACCAGTGAAAGGACAGGGGGCTATGGCTACACCTTC. Its translation is CATSERTGGYGYTF.

This clone showed up just a few times. This chain links TRBV5-1 with TRBJ2-7; possibly TRBD2 for D (6 bases). V lost 0 bases, J lost 1 base, and 11 bases lay in between. The CDR3 extends over 15 amino acids. Germline V gene lookup returns CDR1 SGHRS and CDR2 YFSETQ. DNA of the CDR3: TGCGCCAGCAGCTTGGGGCGGGGAATATCCTACGAGCAGTACTTC. Residues: CASSLGRGISYEQYF.

The gene calls are TRBV9 and TRBJ1-6, with D tentatively TRBD1 (6 bases). Germline CDR1 SGDLS, CDR2 YYNGEE. V lost 0 bases to trimming and J lost 4 bases, with 11 bases between them. The CDR3 loop spans 16 amino acids. The CDR3 DNA follows: TGTGCCAGCAGCGTAGCTGGGGGACATTATAATTCACCCCTCCACTTT. This translates into CASSVAGGHYNSPLHF.

The chain couples TRBV11-3 to TRBJ2-3; 10 bases map to TRBD2. Trimming removed 1 base from V and 3 bases from J; junction bases left unmatched: 4. The CDR3 is made up of 16 amino acids. Germline-derived CDR1 and CDR2 are SGHNT and YENEEA. The CDR3 region is CASSLVSSGRTDTQYF. Here the CDR3 DNA reads TGTGCCAGCAGCTTAGTGTCTAGCGGGAGAACAGATACGCAGTATTTT.